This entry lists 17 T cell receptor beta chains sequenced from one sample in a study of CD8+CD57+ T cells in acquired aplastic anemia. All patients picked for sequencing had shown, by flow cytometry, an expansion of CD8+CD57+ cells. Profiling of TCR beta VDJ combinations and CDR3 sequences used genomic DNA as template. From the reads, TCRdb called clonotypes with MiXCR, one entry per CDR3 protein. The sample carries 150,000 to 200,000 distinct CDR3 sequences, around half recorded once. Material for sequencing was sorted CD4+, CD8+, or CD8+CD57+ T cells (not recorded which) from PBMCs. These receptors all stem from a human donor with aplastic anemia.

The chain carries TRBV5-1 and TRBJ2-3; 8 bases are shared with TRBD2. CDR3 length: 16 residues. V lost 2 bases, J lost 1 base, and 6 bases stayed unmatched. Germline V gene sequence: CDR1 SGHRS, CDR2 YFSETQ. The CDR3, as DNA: TGCGCCAGCAGCTTCACGGGGGGGCAGCGCACAGATACGCAGTATTTT. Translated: CASSFTGGQRTDTQYF.

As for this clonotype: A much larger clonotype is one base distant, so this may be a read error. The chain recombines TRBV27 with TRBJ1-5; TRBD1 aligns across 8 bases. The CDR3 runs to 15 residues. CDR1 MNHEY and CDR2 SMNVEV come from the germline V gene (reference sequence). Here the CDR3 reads CARSPQGQGVEPQHF. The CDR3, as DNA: TGTGCCCGCAGTCCGCAAGGACAGGGCGTGGAGCCCCAGCATTTT.

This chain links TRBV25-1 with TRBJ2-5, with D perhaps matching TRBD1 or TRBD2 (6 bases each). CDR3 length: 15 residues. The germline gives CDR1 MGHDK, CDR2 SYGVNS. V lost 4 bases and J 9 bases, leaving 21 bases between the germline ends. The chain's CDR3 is CASSVSGAENQPQYF. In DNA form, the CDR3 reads TGTGCCAGCAGTGTCTCGGGGGCAGAAAATCAGCCCCAGTACTTC. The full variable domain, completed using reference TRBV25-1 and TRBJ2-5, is EADIYQTPRYLVIGTGKKITLECSQTMGHDKMYWYQQDPGMELHLIHYSYGVNSTEKGDLSSESTVSRIRTEHFPLTLESARPSHTSQYLCASSVSGAENQPQYFGPGTRLLVL.

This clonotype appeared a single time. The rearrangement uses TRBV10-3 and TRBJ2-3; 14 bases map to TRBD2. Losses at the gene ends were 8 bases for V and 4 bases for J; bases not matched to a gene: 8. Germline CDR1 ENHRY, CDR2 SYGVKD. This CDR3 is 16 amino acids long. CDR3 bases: TGTGCCATCTCAATGACTAGCGGGAGGGCCCCAGATACGCAGTATTTT. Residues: CAISMTSGRAPDTQYF.

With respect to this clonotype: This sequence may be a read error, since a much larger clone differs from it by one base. The CDR3 bases are TGTGCCAGCAGCTTTGGGACAGCGCACTACGAGCAGTACTTC. As protein: CASSFGTAHYEQYF. V and J are TRBV7-2 and TRBJ2-7; 7 bases align to TRBD1. The germline V gene has CDR1 SGHTA and CDR2 FQGNSA. This CDR3 is built from 14 residues. J gave up 3 bases and V 3 bases, and 5 bases lay outside the gene matches.

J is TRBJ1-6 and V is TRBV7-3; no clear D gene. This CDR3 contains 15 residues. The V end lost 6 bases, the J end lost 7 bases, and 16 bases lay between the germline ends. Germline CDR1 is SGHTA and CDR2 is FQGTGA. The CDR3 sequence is CASSSGPIRNSPLHF. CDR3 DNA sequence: TGTGCCAGCAGTTCCGGACCGATCCGCAATTCACCCCTCCACTTT.

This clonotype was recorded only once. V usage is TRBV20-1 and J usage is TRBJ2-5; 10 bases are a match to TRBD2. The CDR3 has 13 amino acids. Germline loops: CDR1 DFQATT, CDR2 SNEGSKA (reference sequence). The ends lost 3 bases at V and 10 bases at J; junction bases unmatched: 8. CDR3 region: CSARELAGVVQYF. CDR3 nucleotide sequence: TGCAGTGCTAGGGAGCTAGCGGGAGTGGTCCAGTACTTC.

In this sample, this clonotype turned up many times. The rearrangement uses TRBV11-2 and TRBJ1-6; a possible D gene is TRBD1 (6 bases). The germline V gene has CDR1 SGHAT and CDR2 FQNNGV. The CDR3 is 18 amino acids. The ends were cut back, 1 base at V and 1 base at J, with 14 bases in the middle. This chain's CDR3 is CASSLVLGARSYNSPLHF. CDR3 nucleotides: TGTGCCAGCAGCTTAGTATTGGGGGCGCGATCCTATAATTCACCCCTCCACTTT.

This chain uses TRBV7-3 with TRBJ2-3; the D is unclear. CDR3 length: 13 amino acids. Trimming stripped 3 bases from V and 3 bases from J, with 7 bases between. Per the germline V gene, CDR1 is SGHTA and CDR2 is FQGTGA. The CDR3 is CASSLYGTDTQYF. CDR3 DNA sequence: TGTGCCAGCAGCTTGTATGGTACAGATACGCAGTATTTT.

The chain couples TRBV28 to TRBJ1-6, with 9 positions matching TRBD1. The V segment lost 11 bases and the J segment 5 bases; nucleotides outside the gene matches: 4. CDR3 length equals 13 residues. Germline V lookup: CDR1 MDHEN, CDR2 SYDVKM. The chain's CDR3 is CAGGDRDNSPLHF. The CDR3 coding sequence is TGTGCCGGTGGGGACAGGGATAATTCACCCCTCCACTTT.

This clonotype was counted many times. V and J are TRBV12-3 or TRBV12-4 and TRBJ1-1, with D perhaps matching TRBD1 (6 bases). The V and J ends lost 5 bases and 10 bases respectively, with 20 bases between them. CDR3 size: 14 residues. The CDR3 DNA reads TGTGCCAGCAGTCTAGGACAGCCCCCTGTGGGAGCTTTCTTT. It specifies CASSLGQPPVGAFF.

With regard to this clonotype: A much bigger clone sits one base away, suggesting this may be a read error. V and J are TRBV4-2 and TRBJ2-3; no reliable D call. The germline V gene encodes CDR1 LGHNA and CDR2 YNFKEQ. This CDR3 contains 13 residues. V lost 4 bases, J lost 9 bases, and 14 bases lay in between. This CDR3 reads CASSRDRKETQYF. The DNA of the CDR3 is TGTGCCAGCAGCCGAGATCGGAAGGAGACGCAGTATTTT.

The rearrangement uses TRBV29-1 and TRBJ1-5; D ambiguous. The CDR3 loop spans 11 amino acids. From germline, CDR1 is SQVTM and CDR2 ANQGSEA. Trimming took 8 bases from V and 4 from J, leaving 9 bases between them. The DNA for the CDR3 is TGCAGCTTCTTCCGGAATCAGCCCCAGCATTTT. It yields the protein CSFFRNQPQHF. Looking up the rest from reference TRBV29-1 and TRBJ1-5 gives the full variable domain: SAVISQKPSRDICQRGTSLTIQCQVDSQVTMMFWYRQQPGQSLTLIATANQGSEATYESGFVIDKFPISRPNLTFSTLTVSNMSPEDSSIYLCSFFRNQPQHFGDGTRLSIL.

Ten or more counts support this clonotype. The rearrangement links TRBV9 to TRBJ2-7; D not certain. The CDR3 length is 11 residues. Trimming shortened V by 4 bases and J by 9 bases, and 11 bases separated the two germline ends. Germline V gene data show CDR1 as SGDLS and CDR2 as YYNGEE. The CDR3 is CASSPWSVQYF. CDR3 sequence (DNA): TGTGCCAGCAGCCCCTGGTCGGTGCAGTACTTC.

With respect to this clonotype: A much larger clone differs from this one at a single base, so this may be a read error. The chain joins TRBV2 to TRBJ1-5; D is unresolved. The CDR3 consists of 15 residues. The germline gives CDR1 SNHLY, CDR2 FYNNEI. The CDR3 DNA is TGTGCCATCAGTCGCCCGGGTCTAAGCAATCAGCCCCAGCATTTT. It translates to CAISRPGLSNQPQHF.

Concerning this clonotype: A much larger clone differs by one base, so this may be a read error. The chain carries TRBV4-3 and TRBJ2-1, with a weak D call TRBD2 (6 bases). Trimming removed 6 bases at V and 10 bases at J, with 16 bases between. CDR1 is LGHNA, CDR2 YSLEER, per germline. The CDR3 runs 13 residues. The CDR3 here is CASSLTSTVEQFF. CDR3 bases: TGCGCCAGCAGTCTGACTAGTACGGTGGAGCAGTTCTTC.

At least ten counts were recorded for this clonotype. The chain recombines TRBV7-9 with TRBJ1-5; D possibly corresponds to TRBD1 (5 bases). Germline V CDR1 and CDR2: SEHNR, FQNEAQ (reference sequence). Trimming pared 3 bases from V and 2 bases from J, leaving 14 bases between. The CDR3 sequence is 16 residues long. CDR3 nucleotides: TGTGCCAGCAGCTTTGGGCGGGGGTCGGGCAATCAGCCCCAGCATTTT. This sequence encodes CASSFGRGSGNQPQHF.